A single count supports the clone carrying this T cell receptor (beta chain). Its antigen remains unknown. CDR1 SGHRS and CDR2 YFSETQ come from the germline V gene. V lost 5 bases, J lost 6 bases, and 15 bases lay in between. The CDR3 spans 13 residues. The record originates from a study of T cell responses to AZD1222 COVID-19 vaccine. Clones were sequenced by immunoSEQ multiplex PCR, and TCRdb holds only the in-frame ones, with some missing. The sample holds roughly 200,000 clones, under 95% seen once. Findings and caveats of the study: Most donors were white British and more were female, and clonal diversity was possibly underestimated. There were vaccine-associated CD4 TCRs across spike, dominant at 160-218 and 743-854. Only a handful of AZD1222 recipients tested seropositive at baseline. Spike-specific TCRs gained breadth and depth after people received two AZD1222 doses.

The sequence came from an adult in good health. J is TRBJ2-7 and V is TRBV5-1; D is possibly TRBD2 (7 bases). This sample comprised peripheral blood, obtained on day 0 of MenACWY control vaccination. CDR3 in amino acids: CASSRGGASEQYF. The CDR3 DNA follows: TGCGCCAGCAGTAGAGGGGGGGCGAGCGAGCAGTACTTC.